Each of the 26 T cell receptor beta chains below was sequenced from the same sample in a study of blood T cell repertoires in COVID-19. Libraries were prepared by immunoSEQ multiplex PCR; TCRdb keeps only in-frame clonotypes and omits some of them. The sample consists of roughly 150,000 clones, about 81% of them appearing once. Sequencing used peripheral blood. These TCRs come from a human donor in a cohort sampled during active COVID-19.

The chain recombines TRBV10-2 with TRBJ2-2; 7 bases line up with TRBD1. This CDR3 is 14 amino acids long. CDR1 is WSHSY, CDR2 SAAADI, per germline. J lost 6 bases, V lost 5 bases, and 6 bases had no gene match. The CDR3 bases are TGCGCCAGCAGTATCCAAGGGGGCCCCGGGGAGCTGTTTTTT. Its translation: CASSIQGGPGELFF.

This sequence joins TRBV20-1 and TRBJ2-4; TRBD1 is a possible D gene (6 bases). With 6 bases removed from V and 11 bases from J, the gap between germline ends came to 14 bases. Germline CDR1 is DFQATT and CDR2 is SNEGSKA (reference sequence). The CDR3 loop spans 11 amino acids. The CDR3: CSAWTDGVQYF. The CDR3 region has the DNA TGCAGTGCGTGGACAGATGGGGTTCAGTACTTC.

J is TRBJ1-5 and V is TRBV27; D ambiguous. In germline, CDR1 is MNHEY, CDR2 SMNVEV (reference sequence). The CDR3 covers 15 residues. Trimming cost V 3 bases and J 2 bases, with 11 bases left between them. The CDR3 DNA is TGTGCCAGCAGTTTGGGCTCCTGGGGCAATCAGCCCCAGCATTTT. It is translated as CASSLGSWGNQPQHF.

The rearrangement links TRBV6-1 to TRBJ1-3; D is ambiguous. Germline lookup yields CDR1 MNHNS and CDR2 SASEGT. The V and J ends lost 4 bases and 2 bases respectively, with 15 bases between them. CDR3 length equals 16 residues. Here the CDR3 DNA reads TGTGCCAGCAGTGTTTGGTATGGGCTCCCTGGAAACACCATATATTTT. This codes for CASSVWYGLPGNTIYF.

This chain uses TRBV4-3 with TRBJ2-7; TRBD2 is a possible D gene (6 bases). The V end lost 1 base, the J end lost 3 bases, and 22 bases lay between the germline ends. Germline assignment: CDR1 LGHNA and CDR2 YSLEER. CDR3 length: 18 amino acids. The CDR3: CASSQGLPSDVSNYEQYF. For the CDR3, the DNA is TGCGCCAGCAGCCAAGGGCTTCCTAGCGACGTTTCCAACTACGAGCAGTACTTC.

The chain links TRBV6-1 to TRBJ1-5; 8 bases line up with TRBD1. This CDR3 comprises 17 residues. Germline V gene data show CDR1 as MNHNS and CDR2 as SASEGT. With V trimmed by 0 bases and J by 5 bases, 9 bases remained unmatched. CDR3 loop: CASSEARDRRMHQPQHF. DNA of the CDR3: TGTGCCAGCAGTGAAGCACGGGACAGGCGTATGCATCAGCCCCAGCATTTT.

This rearrangement joins TRBV6-5 to TRBJ1-2, with D possibly matching TRBD1 (5 bases). V was cut by 3 bases and J by 7 bases, with 12 bases left in between. CDR1 MNHEY and CDR2 SVGAGI come from the germline V gene. This CDR3 has 13 amino acids. CDR3 DNA sequence: TGTGCCAGCAGTTATTCAGGGATGGTTGGCTACACCTTC. Translation: CASSYSGMVGYTF.

The V call is TRBV5-5, the J call TRBJ2-1; 9 nucleotides agree with TRBD2. Trimming at V came to 0 bases and at J to 7 bases, leaving 8 bases not matched to a gene. Germline CDR1 reads SGHKS; CDR2 reads YYEKEE (reference sequence). CDR3 length: 16 amino acids. Written as DNA, the CDR3 is TGTGCCAGCAGCTTGGAGGGATTAGCGGGAGTAAATGAGCAGTTCTTC. Translated, it gives CASSLEGLAGVNEQFF.

This chain joins TRBV7-2 and TRBJ2-2; maybe TRBD1 (7 bases). Trimming cost V 5 bases and J 6 bases, with 13 bases left between them. Germline values: CDR1 SGHTA, CDR2 FQGNSA. CDR3 length: 14 residues. The CDR3: CASSAGTVSGELFF. CDR3 DNA: TGTGCCAGCAGCGCGGGGACAGTCTCCGGGGAGCTGTTTTTT.

In this sample, this clone turned up a few times. This chain uses TRBV6-2 or TRBV6-3 with TRBJ2-7, with 8 nucleotides matching TRBD2. CDR3 length equals 16 residues. Trimming cost V 6 bases and J 3 bases; bases outside gene matches: 13. Germline CDR1 is MNHEY and CDR2 is SVGEGT. The CDR3 DNA follows: TGTGCCAGCAGCACCCTCGTCAGCGGGAGTTTCTACGAGCAGTACTTC. Its protein is CASSTLVSGSFYEQYF.

The CDR3 protein is CASSLRQVHSGNTIYF. For the CDR3, the DNA is TGTGCCAGCAGCCTAAGACAGGTTCACTCTGGAAACACCATATATTTT. V gene TRBV7-8 combines with J gene TRBJ1-3; perhaps TRBD1 as D (6 bases). V lost 5 bases, J lost 0 bases, and 14 bases lay in between. The CDR3 has 16 amino acids. CDR1 is SGHVS, CDR2 FQNEAQ, per germline. Full variable domain (remainder filled in from reference TRBV7-8 and TRBJ1-3): GAGVSQSPRYKVAKRGQDVALRCDPISGHVSLFWYQQALGQGPEFLTYFQNEAQLDKSGLPSDRFFAERPEGSVSTLKIQRTQQEDSAVYLCASSLRQVHSGNTIYFGEGSWLTVV.

The rearrangement links TRBV28 to TRBJ1-2, with TRBD1 as a possible D gene (6 bases). The CDR3 covers 14 residues. V lost 5 bases to trimming and J lost 2 bases, with 12 bases between them. Germline V lookup: CDR1 MDHEN, CDR2 SYDVKM. The CDR3 region has the DNA TGTGCCAGCAGTCTACCAGGGGTAAACTATGGCTACACCTTC. This encodes CASSLPGVNYGYTF.

This clone was detected once. The rearrangement joins TRBV5-1 to TRBJ1-1; 8 bases match TRBD1. The length of the CDR3 is 15 residues. Germline CDR1 and CDR2: SGHRS and YFSETQ. The trim removed 4 bases at V and 2 bases at J, leaving 7 bases unmatched. CDR3 coding DNA: TGCGCCAGCAGCACGGACAGGGTTATCAACACTGAAGCTTTCTTT. It encodes CASSTDRVINTEAFF.

The sample holds one count of this clone. The chain recombines TRBV30 with TRBJ2-7; 10 bases match TRBD1. This CDR3 spans 14 amino acids. Trimming at V came to 5 bases and at J to 3 bases, leaving 7 bases not matched to a gene. Per the germline V gene, CDR1 is GTSNPN and CDR2 is SVGIG (reference sequence). The CDR3 DNA is TGTGCCTGGGTAAGACAGGGGGCCAGCTACGAGCAGTACTTC. Translated: CAWVRQGASYEQYF.

The chain carries TRBV2 and TRBJ1-4, with 8 bases lining up with TRBD1. CDR3 length equals 14 residues. V gave up 6 bases and J gave up 4 bases; unmatched junction bases: 4. The germline V gene has CDR1 SNHLY and CDR2 FYNNEI. The CDR3 region has the DNA TGTGCCAGCAGCGACAGGGGCTTTAATGAAAAACTGTTTTTT. It yields the protein CASSDRGFNEKLFF.

The chain is built from TRBV5-1 and TRBJ1-2, with D maybe TRBD1 (6 bases). V dropped 0 bases and J dropped 4 bases, with 7 bases sitting between them. The CDR3 contains 13 residues. The germline CDR1 and CDR2 sequences are SGHRS and YFSETQ. This chain's CDR3 is CASSLGTAYGYTF. The DNA of the CDR3 is TGCGCCAGCAGCTTGGGGACAGCCTATGGCTACACCTTC.

V and J are TRBV25-1 and TRBJ1-2, with D uncertain. The CDR3 covers 13 residues. Germline V gene sequence: CDR1 MGHDK, CDR2 SYGVNS. Trimming shortened V by 6 bases and J by 6 bases, and 14 bases separated the two germline ends. The CDR3 sequence: CASRERDHHGYTF. The CDR3, as DNA: TGTGCCAGCAGAGAGAGGGATCACCATGGCTACACCTTC.

The J gene is TRBJ2-5, the V gene TRBV5-1; 10 positions match TRBD1. CDR1 and CDR2 (germline): SGHRS, YFSETQ. The CDR3 is 14 amino acids. Losses at the gene ends were 4 bases for V and 4 bases for J; bases not matched to a gene: 4. The CDR3 DNA follows: TGCGCCAGCAGCCCGGGACAGGGGCGAGAGACCCAGTACTTC. Protein product: CASSPGQGRETQYF.

A note on this clone: This sample also contains other DNA sequences that code for the same CDR3. This chain uses TRBV6-5 with TRBJ1-5; no definite D call. Germline CDR1 reads MNHEY; CDR2 reads SVGAGI. CDR3 length: 15 residues. V lost 2 bases and J 0 bases, leaving 8 bases between the germline ends. CDR3 residues: CASSYRVDSNQPQHF. In DNA form, the CDR3 reads TGTGCCAGCAGTTACCGGGTCGATAGCAATCAGCCCCAGCATTTT.

The chain recombines TRBV6-5 with TRBJ2-7, with D perhaps matching TRBD1 (5 bases). V was pared by 5 bases and J by 2 bases, with 16 bases between. CDR3 length: 15 amino acids. Germline V gene data show CDR1 as MNHEY and CDR2 as SVGAGI. The CDR3 is CASSIERGSPYEQYF. CDR3 in DNA: TGTGCCAGCAGTATCGAAAGGGGTAGCCCCTACGAGCAGTACTTC.

This chain links TRBV7-9 with TRBJ1-4; D is uncertain. CDR1 and CDR2 from the germline V gene are SEHNR and FQNEAQ (reference sequence). The CDR3 runs 17 residues. Deletions cut 2 bases from V and 0 bases from J, with 13 bases between. The chain's CDR3 is CASSLNNSPTTNEKLFF. In nucleotides, the CDR3 is TGTGCCAGCAGCTTAAATAACAGCCCAACAACTAATGAAAAACTGTTTTTT. Variable domain in full (rest from reference TRBV7-9 and TRBJ1-4): DTGVSQNPRHKITKRGQNVTFRCDPISEHNRLYWYRQTLGQGPEFLTYFQNEAQLEKSRLLSDRFSAERPKGSFSTLEIQRTEQGDSAMYLCASSLNNSPTTNEKLFFGSGTQLSVL.

The V gene is TRBV28, the J gene TRBJ2-7, with 7 bases fitting TRBD1. The CDR3 runs to 14 residues. The germline V gene has CDR1 MDHEN and CDR2 SYDVKM. V was clipped by 7 bases and J by 2 bases; unmatched bases: 8. In DNA, the CDR3 is TGTGCCAGCACCGCGGACAGGCTCGCCTACGAGCAGTACTTC. The encoded protein is CASTADRLAYEQYF.

V and J are TRBV6-5 and TRBJ2-1; D may be TRBD1 (6 bases). The germline V gene has CDR1 MNHEY and CDR2 SVGAGI. This CDR3 comprises 15 residues. The V end lost 5 bases, the J end lost 2 bases, and 13 bases lay between the germline ends. The CDR3 nucleotides read TGTGCCAGCAGTAACACAGGGTTTGCCTACAATGAGCAGTTCTTC. This sequence encodes CASSNTGFAYNEQFF.

The rearrangement joins TRBV30 to TRBJ1-2; D is ambiguous. The CDR3 loop spans 11 amino acids. CDR1 and CDR2 (germline): GTSNPN, SVGIG (reference sequence). Trimming removed 0 bases from V and 5 bases from J, with 4 bases in between. DNA for the CDR3: TGTGCCTGGAGTGTACAATATGGCTACACCTTC. Translation gives CAWSVQYGYTF. Combining the CDR3 with reference TRBV30 and TRBJ1-2 gives the whole variable domain SQTIHQWPATLVQPVGSPLSLECTVEGTSNPNLYWYRQAAGRGLQLLFYSVGIGQISSEVPQNLSASRPQDRQFILSSKKLLLSDSGFYLCAWSVQYGYTFGSGTRLTVV.

This clone was seen a few times. CDR3 DNA: TGTGCCTGGAGTTCGGACAGGGGGGATGGCTACACCTTC. Protein product: CAWSSDRGDGYTF. The V gene is TRBV30, the J gene TRBJ1-2; 10 nucleotides line up with TRBD1. V dropped 2 bases and J dropped 6; count of bases not matched to a gene: 3. The CDR3 has 13 amino acids. CDR1 is GTSNPN and CDR2 is SVGIG in the germline V gene (reference sequence).

V gene TRBV6-2 or TRBV6-3 combines with J gene TRBJ2-5, with TRBD2 as a possible D gene (6 bases). Germline CDR1 reads MNHEY; CDR2 reads SVGEGT. The V end lost 6 bases, the J end lost 0 bases, and 11 bases lay between the germline ends. The CDR3 has 14 amino acids. The CDR3 nucleotides are TGTGCCAGCAGCCCTAGGGACTACCAAGAGACCCAGTACTTC. Translation gives CASSPRDYQETQYF.